Presented here are 17 T cell receptor beta chains from one specimen sequenced in a study of spatial heterogeneity in lung cancer. General observations from the study: Mutation counts in tumors were tracked by counts of expanded intratumoral alpha and beta TCRs.

These receptors lack a known antigen. TCRdb re-derived calls from the 5' RACE reads in MiXCR, one entry per CDR3 protein. The sample has about 6,000 distinct CDR3 sequences; 9.1% are singletons. This sample's time point: sample taken at primary tumor resection. Sequences were derived from lung tumor tissue, sampled at surgery. These receptors were taken from a female donor with early-stage non-small cell lung cancer.

The table lists this clonotype with many counts. V gene TRBV2 combines with J gene TRBJ1-5; D is undetermined. Deletions cut 1 base from V and 6 bases from J, with 10 bases between. The CDR3 spans 14 residues. Germline lookup yields CDR1 SNHLY and CDR2 FYNNEI. The CDR3 sequence is CASSEGWLVQPQHF. CDR3 in DNA: TGTGCCAGCAGTGAAGGATGGTTAGTTCAGCCCCAGCATTTT.

At least ten counts were recorded for this clonotype. The chain joins TRBV6-5 to TRBJ1-2, with D unclear. The V gene's germline CDR1 is MNHEY and CDR2 SVGAGI. This CDR3 comprises 12 residues. Trimming removed 5 bases at V and 4 bases at J, with 8 bases between. The CDR3 protein is CASSNPAYGYTF. The CDR3 nucleotides are TGTGCCAGCAGTAACCCCGCCTATGGCTACACCTTC.

This clonotype appeared many times. Germline is not matched at one junction end, which may reflect a read error. The chain joins TRBV12-3 or TRBV12-4 to TRBJ2-5; D possibly corresponds to TRBD1 (6 bases). The length of the CDR3 is 14 residues. CDR3 coding DNA: TGTGCCAACAGTTCGGGACACACCTGGGAGACCCAGTACTTC. This translates into CANSSGHTWETQYF.

This clonotype was seen many times. The rearrangement links TRBV15 to TRBJ2-1, with 9 bases matching TRBD2. The CDR3 runs 14 residues. Germline lookup yields CDR1 LNHNV and CDR2 YYDKDF (reference sequence). After removal of 3 bases from V and 8 bases from J, the junction contained 5 bases not matched to a gene. CDR3 sequence reads: CATSSSGGTYEQFF. For the CDR3, the DNA is TGTGCCACCAGCAGTAGCGGGGGTACATATGAGCAGTTCTTC. The whole variable domain, remainder taken from reference TRBV15 and TRBJ2-1, is DAMVIQNPRYQVTQFGKPVTLSCSQTLNHNVMYWYQQKSSQAPKLLFHYYDKDFNNEADTPDNFQSRRPNTSFCFLDIRSPGLGDTAMYLCATSSSGGTYEQFFGPGTRLTVL.

This clonotype was seen only a few times. The rearrangement uses TRBV7-9 and TRBJ1-1; D uncertain. Per the germline V gene, CDR1 is SEHNR and CDR2 is FQNEAQ (reference sequence). This CDR3 contains 13 residues. Trimming left V 2 bases short and J 4 bases short, with 8 bases between. The CDR3 protein is CASSLYRSTEAFF. The CDR3 DNA sequence: TGTGCCAGCAGCTTATATAGGAGCACTGAAGCTTTCTTT.

This chain joins TRBV12-3 or TRBV12-4 and TRBJ2-7; no reliable D call. This CDR3 has 12 residues. V lost 5 bases to trimming and J lost 3 bases, with 8 bases between them. The CDR3 DNA is TGTGCCAGCAGTCCCGGAAACTACGAGCAGTACTTC. It is translated as CASSPGNYEQYF.

This chain links TRBV7-3 with TRBJ2-7; the match to TRBD1 covers 8 bases. The germline gives CDR1 SGHTA, CDR2 FQGTGA. The CDR3 loop spans 13 amino acids. J was trimmed by 6 bases and V by 3 bases; bases with no gene match: 4. CDR3 amino acids: CASSLDRVREQYF. The CDR3 region has the DNA TGTGCCAGCAGCTTGGACAGGGTACGCGAGCAGTACTTC.

The CDR3 loop reads CASSLSSRHQHF. CDR3 sequence (DNA): TGTGCCAGCAGTTTATCCTCTCGGCACCAGCATTTT. The chain couples TRBV28 to TRBJ1-5; D is unclear. The germline CDR1 and CDR2 sequences are MDHEN and SYDVKM. V lost 1 base to trimming and J lost 12 bases, with 10 bases between them. The CDR3 loop spans 12 amino acids.

This clonotype was counted only a few times. The rearrangement links TRBV5-1 to TRBJ2-2; D possibly corresponds to TRBD1 (5 bases). The germline gives CDR1 SGHRS, CDR2 YFSETQ. The CDR3 loop spans 15 amino acids. The ends were cut back, 0 bases at V and 1 base at J, with 7 bases in the middle. The CDR3 spells CASSLAQGNTGELFF. CDR3 nucleotide sequence: TGCGCCAGCAGCTTGGCTCAGGGGAACACCGGGGAGCTGTTTTTT.

This clonotype is categorized as medium-sized. V gene TRBV10-2 combines with J gene TRBJ1-6, with D unclear. The CDR3 length is 15 residues. Trimming removed 8 bases from V and 0 bases from J, with 11 bases in between. Germline V gives CDR1 WSHSY, CDR2 SAAADI. This chain's CDR3 is CASRPESSYNSPLHF. DNA of the CDR3: TGCGCCAGCCGACCCGAGAGCTCCTATAATTCACCCCTCCACTTT.

Relative to its sample, this clonotype is medium-sized. The CDR3 sequence is CASSYGRYGNTEAFF. The CDR3 DNA sequence: TGTGCCAGCAGCTACGGCCGTTACGGAAACACTGAAGCTTTCTTT. The rearrangement joins TRBV6-2 or TRBV6-3 to TRBJ1-1; no clear D gene. Looked up from germline, CDR1 is MNHEY and CDR2 is SVGEGT. Trimming left V 6 bases short and J 2 bases short, with 16 bases between. The CDR3 has 15 amino acids.

In its sample, this clonotype is medium-sized (0.01 to 0.1%). The chain recombines TRBV12-3 or TRBV12-4 with TRBJ1-5; D is undetermined. There are 15 residues in the CDR3. V was shortened by 4 bases and J by 0 bases, with 10 bases between the two germline ends. CDR3 sequence reads: CASSSQEASNQPQHF. CDR3 nucleotide sequence: TGTGCCAGCAGTTCACAAGAAGCTAGCAATCAGCCCCAGCATTTT.

Judged by abundance, this clonotype is medium-sized. The gene calls are TRBV5-1 and TRBJ2-1, with 9 bases matching TRBD1. J was trimmed by 8 bases and V by 5 bases; bases with no gene match: 11. The CDR3 has 15 amino acids. From germline, CDR1 is SGHRS and CDR2 YFSETQ. CDR3 in amino acids: CASSFVPGQGYEQFF. The CDR3 nucleotides are TGCGCCAGCAGTTTCGTACCGGGACAGGGATATGAGCAGTTCTTC. Full variable domain (missing parts from reference TRBV5-1 and TRBJ2-1): KAGVTQTPRYLIKTRGQQVTLSCSPISGHRSVSWYQQTPGQGLQFLFEYFSETQRNKGNFPGRFSGRQFSNSRSEMNVSTLELGDSALYLCASSFVPGQGYEQFFGPGTRLTVL.

The sample holds many counts of this clonotype. The J gene is TRBJ2-1, the V gene TRBV7-8, with D unclear. The germline CDR1 and CDR2 sequences are SGHVS and FQNEAQ. V lost 4 bases to trimming and J lost 7 bases, with 14 bases between them. The CDR3 is 14 residues long. The CDR3 DNA reads TGTGCCAGCAGCTCCTCACCGGCCCCAAATGAGCAGTTCTTC. The encoded protein is CASSSSPAPNEQFF.

This clonotype was seen at least ten times. J is TRBJ2-7 and V is TRBV27; D may be TRBD1 (6 bases). The CDR3 runs to 14 residues. Germline V gene sequence: CDR1 MNHEY, CDR2 SMNVEV (reference sequence). Trimming removed 5 bases at V and 4 bases at J, with 15 bases between. In DNA, the CDR3 is TGTGCCAGCAGTGGCCAGGACAGCTCTTACGAGCAGTACTTC. This encodes CASSGQDSSYEQYF.

This clonotype is labeled large. This rearrangement joins TRBV12-2 to TRBJ2-1; the table's D call, TRBD2, was not checked against the DNA. TRBV12-2 is termed a pseudogene. The CDR3 has 18 residues. CDR3 sequence (DNA): TGTGCAAGTCTTACCCCGGGACTAGAAAGTTTCCACTACAATGAGCAGTTCTTC. Its protein is CASLTPGLESFHYNEQFF.

In its sample, this clonotype ranks as medium-sized. The chain combines TRBV12-3 or TRBV12-4 with TRBJ1-2; TRBD1 aligns across 7 bases. The CDR3 is made up of 17 amino acids. With V trimmed by 7 bases and J by 0 bases, 14 bases remained unmatched. CDR3 region: CASKDKGTAFSNYGYTF. The CDR3 region has the DNA TGTGCCAGCAAGGACAAAGGGACAGCGTTCTCTAACTATGGCTACACCTTC.